This paragraph reports one T cell receptor beta chain. Its antigen is undetermined. Individually, cDNA molecules had unique molecular identifiers attached to them. Each CDR3 protein is one row after TCRdb ran MiXCR on the 5' RACE reads. The profile shows roughly 56,000 distinct CDR3 sequences, 7.5% to 9.5% of them singletons. The data are from a study of early T cells in non-severe SARS-CoV-2 infection. The CDR3 extends over 13 amino acids. CDR1 is DFQATT and CDR2 is SNEGSKA in the germline V gene (reference sequence). Trimming left V 5 bases short and J 7 bases short, with 17 bases between. Study-level results: In VDJdb matching, anti-spike CD8 responses were favored while private and CD4 specificities went missing.

Sample: whole blood. This rearrangement joins TRBV20-1 to TRBJ2-5; TRBD1 might be the D (6 bases). The source is an adult who was a healthcare worker with PCR-confirmed SARS-CoV-2 infection or an uninfected control (not recorded which). CDR3 DNA: TGCAGTGCTGAATTGGCAGGGGCGGGGACCCAGTACTTC. It codes for CSAELAGAGTQYF.